Detailed here is one TCR beta chain. Its antigen has not been determined. Per-base quality was not reported, and no clone a single base away is much larger than it. This entry is derived from a study of Graves' ophthalmopathy and Graves' hyperthyroidism listed by TCRdb under 2018. Background for the entire study: A patient counted as having stable hyperthyroidism if there was no progression to ophthalmopathy within 18 months of follow-up. To explore V-J signatures that separate ophthalmopathy from hyperthyroidism, a discovery set of 95 to 100 patients was enrolled, consisting of more than 40 with ophthalmopathy and around 60 with stable hyperthyroidism. An independent validation cohort comprised roughly 20 hyperthyroidism patients and some 16 patients who later progressed from hyperthyroidism to ophthalmopathy. T-cell repertoires of thyroid tissue and blood were compared in a handful of hyperthyroidism patients. TCR beta repertoire signatures were used to distinguish Graves' ophthalmopathy from Graves' hyperthyroidism and to predict progression to ophthalmopathy. In total, approximately 130 blood samples were TCR-sequenced: under 45 ophthalmopathy, over 70 hyperthyroidism and 17 hyperthyroidism-to-ophthalmopathy patients. Following sample collection, hyperthyroidism patients were given methimazole at a starting dose of 30 mg daily, and ophthalmopathy patients were given high-dose intravenous methylprednisolone. Results the study describes overall, beyond this receptor: Sample size was not predetermined statistically, and investigators were not blinded to group allocation. In validation, the model predicted ophthalmopathy progression with about 70% sensitivity and about 77% specificity; some 13 predicted patients were CT-confirmed with GO in a median of 6.5 months. Ophthalmopathy was separated from stable hyperthyroidism by the 13-signature model with roughly 90% sensitivity and just under 84% specificity in cross-validation and with 80%/75% in the test set. Most expanded thyroid clonotypes with frequency above 0.001 were also detected in blood, suggesting blood repertoires may reflect the thyroid immune response.

V and J are trimmed by 4 bases and 7 bases, and the gene matches miss 9 bases of the junction. The CDR3, cysteine through phenylalanine, is 14 amino acids long. The kept DNA is CDR3 alone, 42 bases in frame from the first base. In the germline V gene, CDR1 corresponds to WSHSY and CDR2 to SAAADI. Hyperthyroidism patients were newly diagnosed, with disease duration under 2 months, and aged 18 to 65 years. Patients with other autoimmune diseases, uncontrolled infections, pregnancy or lactation were excluded from the study. Diagnosis relied on clinical symptoms, serum thyroxine, TRAb, thyroid ultrasound and orbital computed tomography. Total RNA was extracted with Trizol reagent and quality-checked on an Agilent 2100 Bioanalyzer. TCR beta CDR3 regions were amplified from RNA transcripts for repertoire sequencing. The first round was an RT-PCR using HTBI primers with the Qiagen OneStep RT-PCR kit, and this first round was followed by a second-round multiplex PCR, then size selection and purification. Libraries were sequenced on an Illumina HiSeq2000 using paired-end 100 bp reads. Per the source publication's procedure: SOAPnuke was used for read processing, and reads with adapters, uncalled bases, a mean Phred below 15, or no exact constant-primer or identifier match were discarded. COPE v1.2.5 was used to merge the high-quality paired reads. Unique nucleotide sequences were defined as clonotypes and aligned to IMGT TRB V, D and J references using MiTCR v1.1. The analysis was limited to V-J combinations with a frequency above 0.0001, which together covered around 99% of the repertoires. A TCR clonal expansion and chaos score per V-J combination was defined as the ratio of F50 clonal expansion to chaos observed in the TCRdist matrix. Welch's t-statistics and random forest were used to narrow the features down to about a dozen V-J combinations, which were then fed into a naive Bayes classifier. Thyroid-blood repertoire similarity was quantified with the Morisita-Horn index. TCRdb took the public reads, trimmed them with fastp at Q25, ran MiXCR for clone calling and kept in-frame beta chains. Rows with a matching CDR3 protein are joined into one entry that keeps the most common DNA and genes. Clone size and V and J calls follow TCRdb, not the original study. The sample table shows over a million distinct CDR3 sequences, and about two fifths are seen once. Around 10% of the sample goes to the ten largest clones.

The receptor's source is an adult man with Graves' hyperthyroidism. The chain is assembled from TRBV10-2 and TRBJ2-5; 7 junctional bases match TRBD1. The sample consisted of peripheral blood or thyroid tissue (not recorded which). The DNA sequence is given as TGCGCCAGCAGTGCCGGACAGGCCATTGGGACCCAGTACTTC. Its translation reads: CASSAGQAIGTQYF.